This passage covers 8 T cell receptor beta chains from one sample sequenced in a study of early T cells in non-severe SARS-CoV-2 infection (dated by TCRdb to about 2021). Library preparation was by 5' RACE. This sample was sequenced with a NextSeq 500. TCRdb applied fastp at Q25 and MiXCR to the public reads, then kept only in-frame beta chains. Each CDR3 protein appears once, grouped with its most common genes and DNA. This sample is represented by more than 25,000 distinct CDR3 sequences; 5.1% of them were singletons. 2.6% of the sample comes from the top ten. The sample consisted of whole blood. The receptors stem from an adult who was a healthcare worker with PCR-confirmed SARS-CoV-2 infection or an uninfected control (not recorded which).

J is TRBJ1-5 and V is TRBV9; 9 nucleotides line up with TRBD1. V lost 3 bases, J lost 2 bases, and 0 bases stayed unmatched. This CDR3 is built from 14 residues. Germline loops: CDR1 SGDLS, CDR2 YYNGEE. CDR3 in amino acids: CASSGTGGNQPQHF. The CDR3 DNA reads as TGTGCCAGCAGCGGGACAGGGGGCAATCAGCCCCAGCATTTT.

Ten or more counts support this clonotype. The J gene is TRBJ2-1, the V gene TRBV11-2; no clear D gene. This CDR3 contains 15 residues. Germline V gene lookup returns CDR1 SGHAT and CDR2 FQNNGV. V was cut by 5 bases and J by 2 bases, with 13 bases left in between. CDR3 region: CASSRDTQPYNEQFF. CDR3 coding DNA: TGTGCCAGCAGCCGCGACACTCAACCCTACAATGAGCAGTTCTTC.

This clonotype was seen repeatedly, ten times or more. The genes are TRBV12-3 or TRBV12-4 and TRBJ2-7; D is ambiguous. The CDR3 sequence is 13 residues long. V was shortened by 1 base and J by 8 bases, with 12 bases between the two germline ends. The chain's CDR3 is CASSLGPVGQQYF. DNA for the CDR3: TGTGCCAGCAGTTTAGGTCCCGTCGGTCAGCAGTACTTC.

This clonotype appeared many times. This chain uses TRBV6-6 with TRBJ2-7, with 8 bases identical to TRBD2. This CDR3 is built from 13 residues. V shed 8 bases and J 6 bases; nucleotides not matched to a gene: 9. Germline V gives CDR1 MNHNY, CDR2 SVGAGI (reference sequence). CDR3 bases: TGTGCCAGCCGGAAGCGGGAGCAAGCCGAGCAGTACTTC. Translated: CASRKREQAEQYF.

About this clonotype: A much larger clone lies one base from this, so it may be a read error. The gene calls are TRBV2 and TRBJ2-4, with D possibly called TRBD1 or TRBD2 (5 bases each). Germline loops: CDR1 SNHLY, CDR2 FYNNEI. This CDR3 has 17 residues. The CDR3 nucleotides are TGTACCAGCAGTGAAGTGGCCGGTGGGGGACCCAAAAACATTCAGTACTTC. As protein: CTSSEVAGGGPKNIQYF.

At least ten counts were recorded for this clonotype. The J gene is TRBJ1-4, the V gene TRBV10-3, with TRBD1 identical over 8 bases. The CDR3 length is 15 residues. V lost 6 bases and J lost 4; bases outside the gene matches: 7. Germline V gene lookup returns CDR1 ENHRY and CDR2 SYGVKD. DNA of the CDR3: TGTGCCATCAGGGATGGGACAGGAGATAATGAAAAACTGTTTTTT. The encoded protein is CAIRDGTGDNEKLFF.

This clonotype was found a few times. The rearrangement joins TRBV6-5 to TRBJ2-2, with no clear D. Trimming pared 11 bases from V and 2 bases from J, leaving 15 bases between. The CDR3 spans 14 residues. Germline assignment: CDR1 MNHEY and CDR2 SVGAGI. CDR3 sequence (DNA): TGTGCCTCCTGGGCCCTACGCAACACCGGGGAGCTGTTTTTT. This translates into CASWALRNTGELFF.

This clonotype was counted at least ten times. CDR3 sequence: CASSYRPGLGNTGELFF. The CDR3 region has the DNA TGTGCCAGCAGTTACCGGCCGGGTCTCGGGAACACCGGGGAGCTGTTTTTT. The chain links TRBV6-6 to TRBJ2-2; D is unresolved. The germline gives CDR1 MNHNY, CDR2 SVGAGI (reference sequence). The CDR3 runs to 17 residues. V was clipped by 2 bases and J by 1 base, with 14 bases between them.